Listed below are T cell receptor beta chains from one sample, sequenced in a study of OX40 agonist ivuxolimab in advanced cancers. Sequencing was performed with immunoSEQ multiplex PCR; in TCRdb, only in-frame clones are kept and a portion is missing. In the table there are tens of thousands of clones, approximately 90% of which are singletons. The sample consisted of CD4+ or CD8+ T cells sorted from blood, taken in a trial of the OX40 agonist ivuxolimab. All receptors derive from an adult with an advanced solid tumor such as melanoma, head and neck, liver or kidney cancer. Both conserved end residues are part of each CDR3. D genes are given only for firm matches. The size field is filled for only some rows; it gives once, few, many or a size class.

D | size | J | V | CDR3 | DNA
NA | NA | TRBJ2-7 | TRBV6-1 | CASSGFSLYEQYF | TGTGCCAGCAGCGGGTTTTCGTTGTACGAGCAGTACTTC
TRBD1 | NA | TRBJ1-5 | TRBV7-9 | CASSWTGSNQPQHF | TGTGCCAGCAGCTGGACAGGGAGCAATCAGCCCCAGCATTTT
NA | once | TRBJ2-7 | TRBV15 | CATSRDRGTTAIYEQYF | TGTGCCACCAGCAGAGATCGCGGAACAACTGCTATCTACGAGCAGTACTTC
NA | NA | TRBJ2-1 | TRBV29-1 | CSVFITAVHSPYNEQFF | TGCAGCGTCTTCATTACGGCCGTTCATTCTCCCTACAATGAGCAGTTCTTC
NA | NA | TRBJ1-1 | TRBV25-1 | CASSDYGLGTEAFF | TGTGCCAGCAGTGACTATGGACTAGGGACTGAAGCTTTCTTT
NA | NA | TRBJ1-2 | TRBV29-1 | CSVRDTYNYGYTF | TGCAGCGTTCGGGACACATATAACTATGGCTACACCTTC
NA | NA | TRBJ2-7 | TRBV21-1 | CASSKDPRACYEQYF | TGTGCCAGCAGCAAAGATCCCAGGGCTTGCTACGAGCAGTACTTC
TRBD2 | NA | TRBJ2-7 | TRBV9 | CASSFRDYHSAGEQYF | TGTGCCAGCAGCTTCCGGGACTATCATTCGGCGGGCGAGCAGTACTTC
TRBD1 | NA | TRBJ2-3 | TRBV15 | CATSPLPSGQEALDTQYF | TGTGCCACCAGCCCCCTCCCTTCCGGACAGGAGGCTTTGGATACGCAGTATTTT
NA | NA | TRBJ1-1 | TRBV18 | CASSLGPFEAFF | TGTGCCAGCTCACTTGGCCCGTTTGAAGCTTTCTTT
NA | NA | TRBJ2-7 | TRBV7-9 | CASSLGGEWNEQYF | TGTGCCAGCAGCTTAGGGGGGGAGTGGAACGAGCAGTACTTC
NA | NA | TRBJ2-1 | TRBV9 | CASSVAWQGRDEQFF | TGTGCCAGCAGCGTAGCTTGGCAGGGTAGAGATGAGCAGTTCTTC
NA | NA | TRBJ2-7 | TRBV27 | CASSLGLPYEQYF | TGTGCCAGCAGTCTAGGACTTCCCTACGAGCAGTACTTC
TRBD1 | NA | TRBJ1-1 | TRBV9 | CASTPDRGNTEAFF | TGTGCCAGCACCCCCGACAGGGGCAACACTGAAGCTTTCTTT
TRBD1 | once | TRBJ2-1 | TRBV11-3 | CASSLTQGEINEQFF | TGTGCCAGCAGCTTAACACAGGGGGAGATCAATGAGCAGTTCTTC
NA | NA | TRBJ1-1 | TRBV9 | CASSVEFGAGPNTEAFF | TGTGCCAGCAGCGTAGAGTTCGGGGCAGGACCAAACACTGAAGCTTTCTTT
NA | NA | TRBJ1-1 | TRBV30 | CAWSFRGTEAFF | TGTGCCTGGAGTTTCCGCGGCACTGAAGCTTTCTTT
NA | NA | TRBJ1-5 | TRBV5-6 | CASSLAGDSNQPQHF | TGTGCCAGCAGCTTGGCCGGGGATAGCAATCAGCCCCAGCATTTT
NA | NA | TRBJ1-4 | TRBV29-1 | CSVEVDSSGKLFF | TGCAGCGTTGAGGTGGACAGCTCAGGAAAACTGTTTTTT
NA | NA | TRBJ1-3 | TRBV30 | CAWILGNTIYF | TGTGCCTGGATCCTGGGAAACACCATATATTTT
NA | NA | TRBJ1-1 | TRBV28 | CASSSFRGTEAFF | TGTGCCAGCAGTTCATTTAGAGGGACTGAAGCTTTCTTT
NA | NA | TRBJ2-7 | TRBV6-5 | CASSYSVQEIPYEQYF | TGCGCCAGCAGTTACTCCGTCCAGGAAATTCCCTACGAGCAGTACTTT
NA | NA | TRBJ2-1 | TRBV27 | CASSLFRVVSDEQFF | TGTGCCAGCAGTTTATTCAGGGTGGTGTCCGATGAGCAGTTCTTC
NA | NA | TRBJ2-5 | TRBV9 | CASSVGGVQETQYF | TGTGCCAGCAGCGTAGGGGGAGTCCAAGAGACCCAGTACTTC
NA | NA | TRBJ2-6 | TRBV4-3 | CASSPTGTGANVLTF | TGCGCCAGCAGCCCGACTGGAACCGGGGCCAACGTCCTGACTTTC
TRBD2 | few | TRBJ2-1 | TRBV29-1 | CSVDTSGSFVVEQFF | TGCAGCGTTGATACTAGCGGGAGTTTCGTTGTTGAGCAGTTCTTC